The T cell receptor beta chain described here comes from a study of vaccination and CD4 T cells after COVID-19. MiXCR, run by TCRdb on the PCR reads, gives a single entry per CDR3 protein. The repertoire holds approximately 17,000 distinct CDR3 sequences, with 50% to 65% as singletons. Sequencing was performed on CD4+ T cells from blood, taken after SARS-CoV-2 vaccination. This TCR came from a human donor who had recovered from COVID-19.

The CDR3 loop is CASSEGNYGYTF. The CDR3, as DNA: TGTGCCAGCAGTGAAGGAAACTATGGCTACACCTTC. J is TRBJ1-2 and V is TRBV6-1, with unresolved D. The length of the CDR3 is 12 residues. Germline V lookup: CDR1 MNHNS, CDR2 SASEGT. Trimming removed 1 base at V and 2 bases at J, with 2 bases between.